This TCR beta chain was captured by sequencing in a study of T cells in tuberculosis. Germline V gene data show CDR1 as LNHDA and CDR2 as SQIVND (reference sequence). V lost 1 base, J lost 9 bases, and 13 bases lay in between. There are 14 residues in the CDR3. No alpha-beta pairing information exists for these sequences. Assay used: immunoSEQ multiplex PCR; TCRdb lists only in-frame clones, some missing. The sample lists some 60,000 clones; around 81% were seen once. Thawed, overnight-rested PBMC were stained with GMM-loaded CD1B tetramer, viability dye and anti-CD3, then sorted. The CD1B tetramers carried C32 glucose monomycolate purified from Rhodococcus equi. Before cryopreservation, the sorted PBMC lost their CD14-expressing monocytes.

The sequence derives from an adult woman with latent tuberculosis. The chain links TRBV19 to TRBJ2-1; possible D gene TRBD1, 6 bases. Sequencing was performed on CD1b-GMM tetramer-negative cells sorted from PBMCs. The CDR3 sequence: CASSIGGEGVEQFF. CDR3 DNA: TGTGCCAGTAGTATAGGGGGTGAGGGGGTTGAGCAGTTCTTC.